This paragraph reports one TCR beta chain. Its target is not known. These data are taken from a study of Ad26.COV2.S vaccination and SARS-CoV-2 variants. Overall study findings and caveats: Reported findings describe substantial breadth in spike-specific CD8+ and CD4+ T cell responses following vaccination. Vaccine recipients surpassed placebo recipients in spike-specific TCR breadth.

Treatment here: 15 to 20 received Ad26.COV2.S at low or high dose, single or two shots; 5 received placebo; per-sample allocation not given. Day 63 after the first vaccine or placebo injection was the time point for sampling. Clones were sequenced by immunoSEQ multiplex PCR, and TCRdb holds only the in-frame ones, with some missing. The table lists roughly 380,000 clones, about 85% of them singletons. The CDR3 is 14 amino acids. Germline lookup yields CDR1 MDHEN and CDR2 SYDVKM. V shed 2 bases and J shed 3 bases, with 10 bases lying between them. The input for sequencing was peripheral blood, taken in a trial of Ad26.COV2.S vaccine versus placebo. The gene calls are TRBV28 and TRBJ1-2; D is ambiguous. This receptor was taken from a person aged 18-60 years who received the Ad26.COV2.S COVID-19 vaccine or a placebo. The CDR3 sequence is CASSLPVSDYGYTF. The CDR3 coding sequence is TGTGCCAGCAGTTTACCGGTTAGTGACTATGGCTACACCTTC.